These 27 T cell receptor beta chains were sequenced from one sample in a study of CD8 T cells in ankylosing spondylitis. The study, taken as a whole, reports: There was a TCR beta motif, made of eight highly homologous variants, that appeared characteristic of ankylosing spondylitis blood.

The antigens of these receptors remain unknown. TCRdb analysed the 5' RACE reads with MiXCR anew, one entry per CDR3 protein. The sample contains fewer than 500,000 distinct CDR3 sequences, about 25% of which appear only once. The sample consisted of blood, either unsorted or a sorted T cell fraction (not recorded which). The receptor source for this set is a male donor with ankylosing spondylitis.

This clonotype was counted at least ten times. The J gene is TRBJ2-7, the V gene TRBV24-1; perhaps TRBD2 as D (6 bases). CDR3 length: 12 residues. CDR1 is KGHDR, CDR2 SFDVKD, per germline. Deletions cut 12 bases from V and 4 bases from J, with 15 bases between. The CDR3 loop reads CAPGDLPYEQYV. The CDR3 DNA reads TGTGCCCCCGGGGACTTACCATACGAGCAGTACGTC.

The chain has TRBV29-1 and TRBJ1-1; maybe TRBD1 (6 bases). The germline V gene encodes CDR1 SQVTM and CDR2 ANQGSEA. This CDR3 has 12 residues. Trimming stripped 6 bases from V and 1 base from J, with 9 bases between. CDR3 sequence (DNA): TGCAGCGTGGGGGCCCCGAACACTGAAGCTTTCTTT. It is translated as CSVGAPNTEAFF.

This clonotype was seen more than once but under ten times. V gene TRBV20-1 combines with J gene TRBJ1-2, with D tentatively TRBD1 (6 bases). The V end lost 1 base, the J end lost 6 bases, and 15 bases lay between the germline ends. The germline gives CDR1 DFQATT, CDR2 SNEGSKA (reference sequence). The CDR3 covers 14 residues. The CDR3 protein is CSARVWGAGDGYTF. The CDR3 DNA reads as TGCAGTGCTAGAGTCTGGGGGGCTGGGGATGGCTACACCTTC.

The V gene is TRBV6-2 or TRBV6-3, the J gene TRBJ2-7; 10 positions match TRBD1. CDR1 and CDR2 (germline): MNHEY, SVGEGT. Trimming took 0 bases from V and 3 from J; bases not matched to a gene: 5. There are 16 residues in the CDR3. In nucleotides, the CDR3 is TGTGCCAGCAGTTACTCCCGGGACAGGGGAAACTACGAGCAGTACTTC. Its translation: CASSYSRDRGNYEQYF.

The chain has TRBV20-1 and TRBJ2-1, with TRBD2 matching 9 bases. Per germline, CDR1 DFQATT and CDR2 SNEGSKA (reference sequence). This CDR3 spans 16 amino acids. J was trimmed by 9 bases and V by 8 bases; bases with no gene match: 20. The CDR3 loop reads CSPRGGLASLSGEQFF. CDR3 nucleotide sequence: TGCAGTCCCAGAGGGGGACTAGCTTCTCTCTCGGGTGAGCAGTTCTTC.

This clonotype occurred a few times. The chain carries TRBV12-3 or TRBV12-4 and TRBJ2-3, with D perhaps matching TRBD1 or TRBD2 (7 bases each). The CDR3 consists of 14 residues. V lost 7 bases and J 2 bases, leaving 13 bases between the germline ends. CDR3 residues: CASNRGGNTDTQYF. In DNA form, the CDR3 reads TGTGCCAGCAACAGGGGAGGGAACACAGATACGCAGTATTTT.

The table lists this clonotype with a few counts. The J gene is TRBJ2-5, the V gene TRBV7-9, with 7 nucleotides matching TRBD1. V lost 7 bases and J lost 3; bases outside the gene matches: 8. Looked up from germline, CDR1 is SEHNR and CDR2 is FQNEAQ (reference sequence). This CDR3 has 14 residues. CDR3 in amino acids: CASNPGTAKETQYF. CDR3 nucleotide sequence: TGTGCCAGCAACCCAGGGACAGCTAAAGAGACCCAGTACTTC.

The chain joins TRBV12-3 or TRBV12-4 to TRBJ2-3, with 8 bases that match TRBD2. The V gene end was trimmed by 7 bases and the J gene end by 7 bases; junction bases not matched to a gene: 10. The CDR3 spans 14 residues. CDR3: CASTPREEMYTQYF. The CDR3 nucleotides are TGTGCCAGCACGCCGCGGGAGGAGATGTATACGCAGTATTTT.

This clonotype was seen only a few times. The rearrangement joins TRBV25-1 to TRBJ1-2; D is undetermined. The ends were cut back, 7 bases at V and 8 bases at J, with 17 bases in the middle. Germline-derived CDR1 and CDR2 are MGHDK and SYGVNS. The CDR3 loop spans 13 amino acids. This CDR3 is CASKPSPGRGYTF. CDR3 DNA: TGTGCCAGCAAGCCCTCTCCGGGAAGAGGCTACACCTTC.

Details on this clonotype: At one end the junction does not follow the germline gene, possibly because of a read error. This chain connects TRBV5-1 to TRBJ2-4; D tentatively reads TRBD1 or TRBD2 (5 bases each). Germline CDR1 is SGHRS and CDR2 is YFSETQ. The CDR3 consists of 13 residues. CDR3 in amino acids: CASSLEGSDIKYF. CDR3 DNA sequence: TGCGCCAGCAGCTTGGAGGGGAGCGACATTAAGTACTTC.

This clonotype has just a few counts. The chain carries TRBV5-1 and TRBJ2-1, with D tentatively TRBD2 (5 bases). V was cut by 2 bases and J by 0 bases, with 15 bases left in between. The CDR3 length is 17 residues. Germline V lookup: CDR1 SGHRS, CDR2 YFSETQ. CDR3 in amino acids: CASSLFGERSSYNEQFF. CDR3 bases: TGCGCCAGCAGCTTATTCGGCGAGCGGAGCTCCTACAATGAGCAGTTCTTC. Full variable domain (rest looked up from reference TRBV5-1 and TRBJ2-1): KAGVTQTPRYLIKTRGQQVTLSCSPISGHRSVSWYQQTPGQGLQFLFEYFSETQRNKGNFPGRFSGRQFSNSRSEMNVSTLELGDSALYLCASSLFGERSSYNEQFFGPGTRLTVL.

This clonotype was seen repeatedly, ten times or more. The chain links TRBV11-1 to TRBJ2-3, with 7 bases aligning to TRBD1. The CDR3 spans 13 residues. The germline V gene has CDR1 SGHAT and CDR2 FQDESV (reference sequence). Unmatched junction bases numbered 1, after V lost 7 bases and J lost 0 bases. The CDR3 spells CASKGASTDTQYF. The CDR3 bases are TGTGCCAGCAAGGGGGCGAGCACAGATACGCAGTATTTT.

The chain has TRBV14 and TRBJ2-3; no definite D call. CDR1 and CDR2 from the germline V gene are SGHDN and FVKESK. The V end lost 4 bases, the J end lost 2 bases, and 7 bases lay between the germline ends. This CDR3 contains 13 residues. The CDR3 loop reads CASSPPDTDTQYF. The CDR3 DNA reads TGTGCCAGCAGCCCACCAGACACAGATACGCAGTATTTT.

This clonotype was seen only a few times. V gene TRBV7-2 combines with J gene TRBJ2-1; 8 bases match TRBD2. The length of the CDR3 is 14 residues. V trimming: 10 bases; J trimming: 0 bases; junction bases outside the gene matches: 5. Looked up from germline, CDR1 is SGHTA and CDR2 is FQGNSA. The CDR3 spells CATTGTSSYNEQFF. In DNA, the CDR3 is TGTGCCACTACCGGGACTAGCTCCTACAATGAGCAGTTCTTC.

V gene TRBV20-1 combines with J gene TRBJ2-7; tentatively, D is TRBD2 (5 bases). V gave up 6 bases and J gave up 0 bases, with 15 bases separating them. The CDR3 has 14 residues. The germline CDR1 and CDR2 sequences are DFQATT and SNEGSKA (reference sequence). CDR3 DNA sequence: TGCAGTGCCCCGGGCGAGCGGAGCTCCTACGAGCAGTACTTC. It is translated as CSAPGERSSYEQYF.

The CDR3 region is CASSPSSIAETQYF. The CDR3 DNA is TGTGCCAGCTCACCATCCAGTATTGCGGAGACCCAGTACTTC. V is TRBV18 and J is TRBJ2-5; the D is unclear. Trimming left V 2 bases short and J 5 bases short, with 12 bases between. There are 14 residues in the CDR3. Germline lookup yields CDR1 KGHSH and CDR2 LQKENI.

Only a few counts were recorded for this clonotype. The chain links TRBV11-2 to TRBJ2-1; 10 bases are a match to TRBD1. There are 14 residues in the CDR3. V trimming: 2 bases; J trimming: 9 bases; junction bases outside the gene matches: 4. The germline V gene has CDR1 SGHAT and CDR2 FQNNGV. In DNA form, the CDR3 reads TGTGCCAGCAGCTTAATAGGACAGGGGGGTGAGCAGTTCTTC. Its protein product is CASSLIGQGGEQFF.

V gene TRBV27 combines with J gene TRBJ2-5; D is perhaps TRBD1 (5 bases). The V gene lost 4 bases and the J gene lost 8 bases, with 14 bases spanning the gap. From germline, CDR1 is MNHEY and CDR2 SMNVEV (reference sequence). This CDR3 has 13 residues. This chain's CDR3 is CASSYRLLSTQYF. CDR3 nucleotides: TGTGCCAGCAGTTACAGGCTCCTAAGCACCCAGTACTTC.

The rearrangement uses TRBV2 and TRBJ1-2; the D gene is possibly TRBD1 (5 bases). V was shortened by 4 bases and J by 5 bases, with 8 bases between the two germline ends. Germline CDR1 is SNHLY and CDR2 is FYNNEI. CDR3 length equals 12 residues. CDR3 bases: TGTGCCAGCAGTGGGGACGGGTATGGCTACACCTTC. Encoded protein: CASSGDGYGYTF.

About this clonotype itself: An end of the junction differs from the germline gene, which may be a read error. This rearrangement joins TRBV3-1 to TRBJ1-6; tentative D call: TRBD1 (5 bases). The germline CDR1 and CDR2 sequences are LGHDT and YNNKEL (reference sequence). The CDR3 is made up of 12 amino acids. The CDR3 region is CASSQDRQTLRF. The DNA of the CDR3 is TGTGCCAGCAGCCAAGATAGACAGACCCTGAGGTTT.

This clonotype came up a few times. This chain uses TRBV20-1 with TRBJ1-4; no definite D call. With 6 bases removed from V and 1 base from J, the gap between germline ends came to 18 bases. CDR3 size: 16 residues. In germline, CDR1 is DFQATT, CDR2 SNEGSKA (reference sequence). The CDR3 loop is CSAKRRRRLTNEKLFF. CDR3 coding DNA: TGCAGTGCCAAACGACGCAGGCGGTTAACTAATGAAAAACTGTTTTTT.

This clonotype was observed a handful of times. The CDR3 nucleotides read TGTGCCACCAGTGATCCCCCCCCTCTCTCTGGCTACACCTTC. Protein sequence: CATSDPPPLSGYTF. The chain is built from TRBV24-1 and TRBJ1-2; the D is unclear. The CDR3 extends over 14 amino acids. Germline V lookup: CDR1 KGHDR, CDR2 SFDVKD. V dropped 3 bases and J dropped 7 bases, with 14 bases sitting between them.

The chain combines TRBV6-1 with TRBJ1-6; D gene ambiguous. CDR3 length: 14 residues. V was clipped by 4 bases and J by 7 bases, with 11 bases between them. Germline values: CDR1 MNHNS, CDR2 SASEGT. In DNA, the CDR3 is TGTGCCAGCAGTGGTGCAGACTACAATTCACCCCTCCACTTT. Its protein product is CASSGADYNSPLHF.

There are a few counts of this clonotype. V gene TRBV12-3 or TRBV12-4 combines with J gene TRBJ1-6; maybe TRBD1 (5 bases). The CDR3 runs to 14 residues. Trimming took 7 bases from V and 5 from J, leaving 12 bases between them. CDR3 region: CASTQGRNNSPLHF. DNA for the CDR3: TGTGCCAGCACCCAGGGACGGAATAATTCACCCCTCCACTTT.

The chain carries TRBV7-9 and TRBJ2-7; a weak D match, TRBD1 (6 bases). Trimming pared 3 bases from V and 2 bases from J, leaving 8 bases between. The CDR3 covers 13 residues. CDR1 is SEHNR, CDR2 FQNEAQ, per germline (reference sequence). This CDR3 reads CASSFSGAYEQYV. The CDR3 DNA follows: TGTGCCAGCAGCTTTTCAGGGGCCTACGAGCAGTACGTC.

This clonotype was picked up a small number of times. The gene calls are TRBV24-1 and TRBJ2-1, with a possible D match to TRBD2 (5 bases). Trimming pared 3 bases from V and 7 bases from J, leaving 12 bases between. Germline V gene lookup returns CDR1 KGHDR and CDR2 SFDVKD. The CDR3 runs to 14 residues. This CDR3 reads CATSDPPGYNEQFF. CDR3 bases: TGTGCCACCAGTGATCCCCCGGGGTATAATGAGCAGTTCTTC.

V and J are TRBV11-1 and TRBJ2-1, with 15 bases identical to TRBD2. There are 15 residues in the CDR3. Germline trimming cut 8 bases from V and 7 bases from J; bases unmatched to any gene: 6. Germline-derived CDR1 and CDR2 are SGHAT and FQDESV (reference sequence). CDR3 amino acids: CASPRTSGRGNEQFF. The CDR3 DNA is TGTGCCAGCCCCCGGACTAGCGGGAGGGGTAATGAGCAGTTCTTC.